The 24 T cell receptor beta chains below come from one sample, sequenced in a study of blood T cell repertoires in COVID-19. Only in-frame clones appear in the TCRdb table, and some are missing; sequencing was by immunoSEQ multiplex PCR. The sample lists about 260,000 clones, about 90% seen once, with about 2.5% in the top ten. Material for sequencing was peripheral blood. Receptor source: a person aged 18-29 years with COVID-19, enrolled during active disease.

This chain connects TRBV6-2 or TRBV6-3 to TRBJ2-7, with 10 nucleotides matching TRBD1. Germline CDR1 reads MNHEY; CDR2 reads SVGEGT. The CDR3 is 17 residues long. V shed 2 bases, J shed 6 bases, and the junction held 13 bases outside the gene matches. The CDR3 bases are TGTGCCAGCAGTTACGGAGTGGGTGGGGACAGGGGACGCGAGCAGTACTTC. This translates into CASSYGVGGDRGREQYF.

This chain uses TRBV4-2 with TRBJ2-1, with TRBD2 identical over 10 bases. This CDR3 spans 17 amino acids. Germline-derived CDR1 and CDR2 are LGHNA and YNFKEQ. The J segment lost 6 bases and the V segment lost 0 bases, leaving 8 bases of the junction unmatched. The CDR3 region is CASSQDRASGRFNEQFF. CDR3 sequence (DNA): TGTGCCAGCAGCCAAGATAGGGCTAGCGGGAGATTCAATGAGCAGTTCTTC.

This chain connects TRBV5-5 to TRBJ1-6; TRBD1 agrees at 9 bases. The CDR3 consists of 14 residues. J lost 9 bases, V lost 4 bases, and 5 bases had no gene match. CDR1 is SGHKS, CDR2 YYEKEE, per germline (reference sequence). The CDR3: CASSLGQGISPLHF. In nucleotides, the CDR3 is TGTGCCAGCAGCCTAGGACAGGGGATTTCACCCCTCCACTTT. Full variable domain (remainder filled in from reference TRBV5-5 and TRBJ1-6): DAGVTQSPTHLIKTRGQQVTLRCSPISGHKSVSWYQQVLGQGPQFIFQYYEKEERGRGNFPDRFSARQFPNYSSELNVNALLLGDSALYLCASSLGQGISPLHFGNGTRLTVT.

The chain couples TRBV19 to TRBJ1-5; 9 positions agree with TRBD1. The germline V gene has CDR1 LNHDA and CDR2 SQIVND (reference sequence). CDR3 size: 18 residues. With V trimmed by 5 bases and J by 5 bases, 16 bases remained unmatched. The CDR3 nucleotides are TGTGCCAGTAGTGCGGGACAGGGCGCCCCGGGTTCGTATCAGCCCCAGCATTTT. Translated: CASSAGQGAPGSYQPQHF.

The V call is TRBV4-3, the J call TRBJ2-7; D is unclear. This CDR3 is built from 14 residues. Germline CDR1 LGHNA, CDR2 YSLEER. The ends were cut back, 0 bases at V and 2 bases at J, with 8 bases in the middle. CDR3 nucleotide sequence: TGCGCCAGCAGCCAAGATAAACAGACCTACGAGCAGTACTTC. It yields the protein CASSQDKQTYEQYF.

The rearrangement joins TRBV7-9 to TRBJ2-1, with TRBD1 as a possible D gene (6 bases). This CDR3 region has 14 residues. Germline lookup yields CDR1 SEHNR and CDR2 FQNEAQ (reference sequence). With 3 bases removed from V and 4 bases from J, the gap between germline ends came to 10 bases. CDR3 nucleotide sequence: TGTGCCAGCAGCTTCCAGGGGCGGTACAATGAGCAGTTCTTC. It is translated as CASSFQGRYNEQFF.

This clone occurred once. The chain uses TRBV19 and TRBJ2-3; no clear D gene. This CDR3 comprises 11 residues. The V end lost 10 bases, the J end lost 8 bases, and 13 bases lay between the germline ends. Germline V gene sequence: CDR1 LNHDA, CDR2 SQIVND (reference sequence). CDR3 loop: CATQASGTQYF. As DNA, the CDR3 is TGTGCCACTCAGGCCTCAGGTACGCAGTATTTT.

The chain recombines TRBV5-1 with TRBJ2-1; tentative D call: TRBD2 (5 bases). Germline V gene sequence: CDR1 SGHRS, CDR2 YFSETQ. V was clipped by 0 bases and J by 10 bases, with 17 bases between them. This CDR3 comprises 15 residues. This chain's CDR3 is CASSLAPLAVGEQFF. CDR3 bases: TGCGCCAGCAGCTTGGCCCCGCTAGCTGTAGGGGAGCAGTTCTTC.

The genes are TRBV12-2 and TRBJ2-1; TRBD2 was called by the table and not checked on the DNA. TRBV12-2 corresponds to a pseudogene. This CDR3 has 16 amino acids. For the CDR3, the DNA is TGTGCAAGTCGCCCCCACTTAGCGGTCGGGGGTGATGAGCAGTTCTTC. Translation: CASRPHLAVGGDEQFF.

CDR3 loop: CASSQDEGLNEYF. The CDR3, as DNA: TGTGCCAGCAGCCAAGATGAAGGACTAAACGAGTACTTC. The rearrangement joins TRBV3-1 (or the pseudogene TRBV3-2) to TRBJ2-7; the D gene is possibly TRBD2 (6 bases). V was shortened by 0 bases and J by 11 bases, with 14 bases between the two germline ends. Germline V gene sequence: CDR1 LGHDT, CDR2 YNNKEL (reference sequence). The CDR3 is 13 amino acids.

The chain combines TRBV9 with TRBJ2-3, with 9 positions matching TRBD1. CDR3 size: 13 residues. The germline V gene has CDR1 SGDLS and CDR2 YYNGEE. V lost 3 bases to trimming and J lost 7 bases; unmatched junction nucleotides: 3. CDR3 sequence: CASSGQGGNTQYF. CDR3 bases: TGTGCCAGCAGCGGACAGGGGGGGAATACGCAGTATTTT. Combining the CDR3 with reference TRBV9 and TRBJ2-3 gives the whole variable domain DSGVTQTPKHLITATGQRVTLRCSPRSGDLSVYWYQQSLDQGLQFLIQYYNGEERAKGNILERFSAQQFPDLHSELNLSSLELGDSALYFCASSGQGGNTQYFGPGTRLTVL.

In this sample, this clone turned up once. The rearrangement uses TRBV5-4 and TRBJ2-7; D is ambiguous. CDR3 length: 11 residues. Germline V gives CDR1 SGHNT, CDR2 YYREEE (reference sequence). CDR3 sequence: CALELDDKQYF. The CDR3, as DNA: TGTGCTCTTGAGCTAGATGATAAGCAGTACTTC.

The chain joins TRBV2 to TRBJ2-1; 12 bases are a match to TRBD2. The trim removed 3 bases at V and 8 bases at J, leaving 5 bases unmatched. The CDR3 consists of 15 residues. Germline-derived CDR1 and CDR2 are SNHLY and FYNNEI. The CDR3 sequence: CASSDLAGGPYEQFF. The CDR3 nucleotides read TGTGCCAGCAGTGACCTAGCGGGAGGGCCATATGAGCAGTTCTTC.

The CDR3 loop is CASSWGGGPDEQFF. Here the CDR3 DNA reads TGTGCCAGCAGTTGGGGGGGAGGTCCGGATGAGCAGTTCTTC. J is TRBJ2-1 and V is TRBV27, with 7 bases matching TRBD2. From germline, CDR1 is MNHEY and CDR2 SMNVEV (reference sequence). J lost 8 bases, V lost 4 bases, and 8 bases had no gene match. The CDR3 has 14 amino acids.

The genes are TRBV9 and TRBJ2-1; 7 bases are shared with TRBD2. V dropped 0 bases and J dropped 6; count of bases not matched to a gene: 3. The germline V gene encodes CDR1 SGDLS and CDR2 YYNGEE. The CDR3 consists of 14 residues. The CDR3 spells CASSVEPGGNEQFF. CDR3 DNA: TGTGCCAGCAGCGTAGAACCGGGAGGCAATGAGCAGTTCTTC. Drawing the rest from reference TRBV9 and TRBJ2-1, the complete variable domain is DSGVTQTPKHLITATGQRVTLRCSPRSGDLSVYWYQQSLDQGLQFLIQYYNGEERAKGNILERFSAQQFPDLHSELNLSSLELGDSALYFCASSVEPGGNEQFFGPGTRLTVL.

The chain recombines TRBV27 with TRBJ2-1; 12 positions agree with TRBD2. Germline loops: CDR1 MNHEY, CDR2 SMNVEV (reference sequence). The CDR3 covers 17 residues. Unmatched junction bases numbered 11, after V lost 2 bases and J lost 9 bases. CDR3 sequence (DNA): TGTGCCAGCAGTTTAAACCGTATGACTAGCGGGAGAAGTGAGCAGTTCTTC. Translated: CASSLNRMTSGRSEQFF.

The chain employs TRBV7-2 and TRBJ2-1; 8 positions agree with TRBD1. Germline CDR1 and CDR2: SGHTA and FQGNSA. Trimming cost V 3 bases and J 6 bases; bases outside gene matches: 1. This CDR3 comprises 13 residues. CDR3 protein: CASSFDRGNEQFF. The CDR3 DNA reads as TGTGCCAGCAGCTTCGACAGGGGCAATGAGCAGTTCTTC.

The rearrangement joins TRBV24-1 to TRBJ2-2; 15 bases map to TRBD2. Looked up from germline, CDR1 is KGHDR and CDR2 is SFDVKD. CDR3 length: 17 amino acids. Trimming took 4 bases from V and 7 from J; bases not matched to a gene: 6. The CDR3 sequence: CATSDRTSGRAVGELFF. The CDR3 DNA reads TGTGCCACCAGTGACCGGACTAGCGGGAGGGCCGTCGGGGAGCTGTTTTTT.

This clone appeared a single time. The chain couples TRBV5-1 to TRBJ2-5, with 8 positions matching TRBD2. After removal of 7 bases from V and 4 bases from J, the junction contained 12 bases not matched to a gene. The CDR3 loop spans 15 amino acids. The germline CDR1 and CDR2 sequences are SGHRS and YFSETQ. CDR3 in amino acids: CASGLGGGRGETQYF. The CDR3 nucleotides read TGCGCCAGCGGGCTCGGCGGGGGGCGCGGAGAGACCCAGTACTTC.

The chain joins TRBV11-2 to TRBJ2-5, with 8 bases lining up with TRBD2. The J segment lost 4 bases and the V segment lost 1 base, leaving 5 bases of the junction unmatched. The CDR3 is made up of 15 amino acids. Germline V lookup: CDR1 SGHAT, CDR2 FQNNGV. CDR3 DNA sequence: TGTGCCAGCAGCTTAGGGGGACTAGTGCGAGAGACCCAGTACTTC. As protein: CASSLGGLVRETQYF.

The chain combines TRBV5-1 with TRBJ2-3; TRBD2 aligns across 7 bases. Germline loops: CDR1 SGHRS, CDR2 YFSETQ. The CDR3 has 15 amino acids. The ends lost 0 bases at V and 5 bases at J; junction bases unmatched: 6. Here the CDR3 reads CASSLVSSGVDTQYF. DNA of the CDR3: TGCGCCAGCAGCTTGGTCTCTAGCGGAGTAGATACGCAGTATTTT.

This clone was detected once. The V and J genes are TRBV3-1 (or the pseudogene TRBV3-2) and TRBJ1-2, with 7 positions matching TRBD1. This CDR3 has 13 residues. Trimming at V came to 9 bases and at J to 12 bases, leaving 16 bases not matched to a gene. Germline V gene data show CDR1 as LGHDT and CDR2 as YNNKEL (reference sequence). CDR3 coding DNA: TGTGCCAGTAGGAAGAAGACAGGGATGGAACACACCTTC. Its protein is CASRKKTGMEHTF.

V and J are TRBV28 and TRBJ2-5; 11 positions match TRBD1. The CDR3 sequence is 15 residues long. J was trimmed by 2 bases and V by 11 bases; bases with no gene match: 10. Germline assignment: CDR1 MDHEN and CDR2 SYDVKM. Here the CDR3 reads CAWGGTGGRQETQYF. The DNA of the CDR3 is TGTGCCTGGGGGGGGACAGGGGGTAGGCAAGAGACCCAGTACTTC.

This clone was seen a single time. J is TRBJ2-7 and V is TRBV4-1; TRBD2 aligns across 7 bases. V shed 0 bases and J 9 bases; nucleotides not matched to a gene: 8. From germline, CDR1 is MGHRA and CDR2 YSYEKL. This CDR3 is built from 14 residues. This CDR3 is CASSQDQASGPQYF. Here the CDR3 DNA reads TGCGCCAGCAGCCAAGATCAGGCTAGCGGCCCGCAGTACTTC.